The 32 T cell receptor beta chains below all came from one sample that was sequenced in a study of human T cells and chemical hapten exposure (dated by TCRdb to the early 2020s). Library preparation was by RACE. Sequencing took place on a NextSeq 500. The raw public data were reprocessed by TCRdb itself: fastp quality trimming at Q25, MiXCR clonotype calling, in-frame beta chains only. One record per CDR3 amino acid sequence lists the most common genes and DNA. This sample lists about 170,000 distinct CDR3 sequences; approximately 30% were detected once. The ten largest clones capture approximately 2.1% of the sample. In the paper's terms, the time point label means: patch test 3, about 24 weeks after DPC sensitization. The intended sense of this specimen's treatment or condition label: therapeutic diphenylcyclopropenone sensitization with weekly scalp DPC. Sequenced here: whole blood, sampled in connection with sensitization to the hapten diphenylcyclopropenone (DPC). Source of these receptors: a woman between 18 and 29 years old with alopecia areata. Some clones in this sample may be carry-over from other donors' samples.

The rearrangement links TRBV20-1 to TRBJ2-7; D possibly corresponds to TRBD2 (9 bases). The CDR3 consists of 16 residues. Germline CDR1 DFQATT, CDR2 SNEGSKA (reference sequence). Trimming removed 3 bases from V and 2 bases from J, with 20 bases in between. In DNA form, the CDR3 reads TGCAGTGCTAGGGCCAGGGGGCGGGAGGGCCCCTACGAGCAGTACTTC. Its translation: CSARARGREGPYEQYF.

V is TRBV29-1 and J is TRBJ2-1; 12 bases align to TRBD2. The CDR3 is 17 amino acids. Germline V gives CDR1 SQVTM, CDR2 ANQGSEA. The trim removed 4 bases at V and 0 bases at J, leaving 7 bases unmatched. DNA of the CDR3: TGCAGCGTTGTAGGACTAGCGGGGACTAGCTCCTACAATGAGCAGTTCTTC. The encoded protein is CSVVGLAGTSSYNEQFF.

J is TRBJ1-5 and V is TRBV4-3; D unresolved. The CDR3 sequence is 14 residues long. V was clipped by 0 bases and J by 3 bases, with 6 bases between them. The germline CDR1 and CDR2 sequences are LGHNA and YSLEER. The CDR3 coding sequence is TGCGCCAGCAGCCAAGAAGGCGTCAATCAGCCCCAGCATTTT. Encoded protein: CASSQEGVNQPQHF.

This clonotype was counted many times. The V call is TRBV7-3, the J call TRBJ2-1, with D unresolved. The CDR3 extends over 12 amino acids. V shed 2 bases and J shed 6 bases, with 5 bases lying between them. Per germline, CDR1 SGHTA and CDR2 FQGTGA. The CDR3 DNA is TGTGCCAGCAGCTTACGGCCCAATGAGCAGTTCTTC. It translates to CASSLRPNEQFF.

V usage is TRBV20-1 and J usage is TRBJ2-7, with TRBD2 matching over 7 bases. The length of the CDR3 is 13 residues. Germline V lookup: CDR1 DFQATT, CDR2 SNEGSKA (reference sequence). With 3 bases clipped from V and 4 bases from J, the junction kept 6 bases outside the gene matches. CDR3 in amino acids: CSASRLADYEQYF. The CDR3 region has the DNA TGCAGTGCTAGCAGGCTAGCGGATTACGAGCAGTACTTC.

The chain recombines TRBV3-1 with TRBJ1-6; D may be TRBD1 (6 bases). This CDR3 has 15 amino acids. Germline CDR1 is LGHDT and CDR2 is YNNKEL (reference sequence). Deletions cut 1 base from V and 6 bases from J, with 10 bases between. This CDR3 is CASSQGRGFNSPLHF. CDR3 nucleotides: TGTGCCAGCAGCCAAGGAAGGGGGTTTAATTCACCCCTCCACTTT.

This clonotype has just a few counts. The CDR3 region has the DNA TGCGCCAGCAGCTTGGTTTTGGGGGGGCAAAACACTGAAGCTTTCTTT. Residues: CASSLVLGGQNTEAFF. The V gene is TRBV5-1, the J gene TRBJ1-1; tentatively, D is TRBD1 (6 bases). The CDR3 contains 16 residues. V dropped 0 bases and J dropped 2 bases, with 14 bases sitting between them. The V gene's germline CDR1 is SGHRS and CDR2 YFSETQ.

The rearrangement uses TRBV11-2 and TRBJ2-3; D is possibly TRBD2 (5 bases). CDR1 and CDR2 (germline): SGHAT, FQNNGV. This CDR3 has 15 amino acids. Trimming shortened V by 4 bases and J by 2 bases, and 13 bases separated the two germline ends. The CDR3: CASSYLGMATDTQYF. As DNA, the CDR3 is TGTGCCAGCAGCTACCTCGGGATGGCCACAGATACGCAGTATTTT.

This clonotype was seen many times. The chain carries TRBV4-2 and TRBJ2-3; tentatively, D is TRBD2 (5 bases). This CDR3 spans 13 amino acids. The V gene lost 6 bases and the J gene lost 4 bases, with 11 bases spanning the gap. In germline, CDR1 is LGHNA, CDR2 YNFKEQ. The CDR3 DNA reads TGTGCCAGCAGAATCACTAGTTCAGATACGCAGTATTTT. Translated, it gives CASRITSSDTQYF.

J is TRBJ1-1 and V is TRBV12-5; 7 nucleotides match TRBD1. V lost 0 bases and J lost 4; bases outside the gene matches: 5. This CDR3 region has 15 residues. Germline CDR1 LGHNT, CDR2 FRNRAP. The CDR3 coding sequence is TGTGCTAGTGGTTTGGTAGTAGGGGGCCTCACTGAAGCTTTCTTT. Its translation: CASGLVVGGLTEAFF.

The V call is TRBV18, the J call TRBJ2-4; 7 nucleotides match TRBD2. CDR1 is KGHSH and CDR2 is LQKENI in the germline V gene. V lost 0 bases to trimming and J lost 6 bases; unmatched junction nucleotides: 2. This CDR3 is built from 14 residues. DNA for the CDR3: TGTGCCAGCTCACCACCGGGGGGGGGAAACATTCAGTACTTC. Protein product: CASSPPGGGNIQYF.

In its sample, this clonotype was seen a few times. The chain is built from TRBV12-3 or TRBV12-4 and TRBJ1-1; 9 bases fit TRBD1. V trimming: 5 bases; J trimming: 0 bases; junction bases outside the gene matches: 4. The CDR3 spans 15 residues. The CDR3 bases are TGTGCCAGCAGTCCATGGACAGGGGTGAACACTGAAGCTTTCTTT. It yields the protein CASSPWTGVNTEAFF.

The chain combines TRBV20-1 with TRBJ2-1; TRBD2 matches at 10 bases. CDR3 size: 14 residues. V was pared by 3 bases and J by 5 bases, with 4 bases of the junction left unmatched. The germline V gene encodes CDR1 DFQATT and CDR2 SNEGSKA (reference sequence). The CDR3: CSARRTSGHNEQFF. The CDR3 region has the DNA TGCAGTGCTAGGAGGACTAGCGGTCACAATGAGCAGTTCTTC.

J is TRBJ2-5 and V is TRBV7-2; the D gene could be TRBD1 or TRBD2 (5 bases each). This CDR3 has 14 amino acids. Germline CDR1 reads SGHTA; CDR2 reads FQGNSA. With 5 bases removed from V and 4 bases from J, the gap between germline ends came to 14 bases. The CDR3 protein is CASSRSGPIETQYF. The CDR3 DNA follows: TGTGCCAGCAGCCGGTCGGGACCCATAGAGACCCAGTACTTC.

This clonotype appeared a few times. V and J are TRBV2 and TRBJ2-1, with D perhaps matching TRBD2 (5 bases). The CDR3 runs to 12 residues. Germline CDR1 reads SNHLY; CDR2 reads FYNNEI. Deletions cut 8 bases from V and 6 bases from J, with 11 bases between. CDR3 in amino acids: CASGRVVNEQFF. The CDR3 DNA reads TGTGCCAGCGGGAGAGTTGTCAATGAGCAGTTCTTC.

This chain connects TRBV27 to TRBJ2-5; 7 bases line up with TRBD2. The CDR3 extends over 15 amino acids. Looked up from germline, CDR1 is MNHEY and CDR2 is SMNVEV (reference sequence). The J segment lost 2 bases and the V segment lost 4 bases, leaving 7 bases of the junction unmatched. CDR3 sequence reads: CASSYSGGPQETQYF. Written as DNA, the CDR3 is TGTGCCAGCAGTTACTCGGGGGGTCCTCAAGAGACCCAGTACTTC.

The chain joins TRBV29-1 to TRBJ1-1; a possible D gene is TRBD1 (5 bases). The V gene lost 3 bases and the J gene lost 2 bases, with 16 bases spanning the gap. CDR1 and CDR2 from the germline V gene are SQVTM and ANQGSEA. CDR3 length: 15 residues. The CDR3 bases are TGCAGCGTTGACTGGGGGATCTTCGGAAACACTGAAGCTTTCTTT. Protein product: CSVDWGIFGNTEAFF.

This clonotype appeared a few times. The rearrangement links TRBV29-1 to TRBJ2-1; 11 bases line up with TRBD2. The junction had 4 bases not matched to a gene; V was cut back by 6 bases and J by 3 bases. The CDR3 extends over 14 amino acids. CDR1 SQVTM and CDR2 ANQGSEA come from the germline V gene. The CDR3 region is CSVLAGGLYNEQFF. CDR3 DNA sequence: TGCAGCGTCCTAGCGGGAGGACTCTACAATGAGCAGTTCTTC.

V usage is TRBV27 and J usage is TRBJ1-1; no clear D. This CDR3 is 12 amino acids long. The germline V gene has CDR1 MNHEY and CDR2 SMNVEV (reference sequence). V was shortened by 9 bases and J by 0 bases, with 8 bases between the two germline ends. This CDR3 reads CASARLNTEAFF. DNA of the CDR3: TGTGCCAGTGCACGGTTGAACACTGAAGCTTTCTTT.

The chain recombines TRBV20-1 with TRBJ2-2, with D perhaps matching TRBD1 (5 bases). From germline, CDR1 is DFQATT and CDR2 SNEGSKA (reference sequence). The CDR3 length is 17 residues. V was cut by 3 bases and J by 6 bases, with 23 bases left in between. The CDR3 sequence: CSASDPRQGKMSGELFF. In nucleotides, the CDR3 is TGCAGTGCTAGTGATCCCCGGCAGGGCAAGATGTCCGGGGAGCTGTTTTTT.

This clonotype was picked up a small number of times. The chain links TRBV11-2 to TRBJ1-2, with D unresolved. This CDR3 has 13 residues. V lost 7 bases and J lost 4, with 13 bases in between. CDR1 and CDR2 from the germline V gene are SGHAT and FQNNGV. CDR3 residues: CASTPNAGYGYTF. CDR3 in DNA: TGTGCCAGCACCCCGAACGCTGGCTATGGCTACACCTTC.

J is TRBJ1-5 and V is TRBV6-5, with 11 bases identical to TRBD1. The length of the CDR3 is 16 residues. The V gene's germline CDR1 is MNHEY and CDR2 SVGAGI. V was pared by 6 bases and J by 1 base, with 5 bases of the junction left unmatched. The CDR3 is CASRPGQGASNQPQHF. CDR3 sequence (DNA): TGTGCCAGCAGACCTGGACAGGGGGCCAGCAATCAGCCCCAGCATTTT.

This chain links TRBV5-1 with TRBJ2-5; D perhaps matches TRBD1 (5 bases). CDR1 and CDR2 (germline): SGHRS, YFSETQ. The V end lost 6 bases, the J end lost 2 bases, and 14 bases lay between the germline ends. The CDR3 runs 14 residues. DNA for the CDR3: TGCGCCAGCAACCCCGCAGGGCCGCAAGAGACCCAGTACTTC. Its protein is CASNPAGPQETQYF. The full variable domain, rest sourced from reference TRBV5-1 and TRBJ2-5, is KAGVTQTPRYLIKTRGQQVTLSCSPISGHRSVSWYQQTPGQGLQFLFEYFSETQRNKGNFPGRFSGRQFSNSRSEMNVSTLELGDSALYLCASNPAGPQETQYFGPGTRLLVL.

The chain uses TRBV25-1 and TRBJ2-1, with D maybe TRBD2 (6 bases). CDR1 is MGHDK and CDR2 is SYGVNS in the germline V gene. The CDR3 length is 14 residues. V was cut by 6 bases and J by 11 bases, with 20 bases left in between. In nucleotides, the CDR3 is TGTGCCAGCAGCCCCGGGGGTTCCCCCGATAAGCAGTTCTTC. Translation: CASSPGGSPDKQFF.

The chain's CDR3 is CASSFRDSGITYEQYF. DNA of the CDR3: TGTGCCAGCAGCTTTAGAGATAGCGGGATTACCTACGAGCAGTACTTC. The chain links TRBV5-4 to TRBJ2-7; 8 bases are a match to TRBD2. The CDR3 runs to 16 residues. With 2 bases clipped from V and 2 bases from J, the junction kept 9 bases outside the gene matches. In germline, CDR1 is SGHNT, CDR2 YYREEE (reference sequence).

The rearrangement links TRBV5-1 to TRBJ1-2; 7 bases are a match to TRBD1. J lost 0 bases, V lost 4 bases, and 6 bases had no gene match. Germline lookup yields CDR1 SGHRS and CDR2 YFSETQ. CDR3 length: 15 residues. The CDR3 protein is CASSPTGATNYGYTF. CDR3 bases: TGCGCCAGCAGCCCCACAGGGGCCACTAACTATGGCTACACCTTC.

This clonotype was picked up a small number of times. The chain joins TRBV4-1 to TRBJ2-2; D is unclear. Germline V gives CDR1 MGHRA, CDR2 YSYEKL. Trimming left V 7 bases short and J 2 bases short, with 17 bases between. This CDR3 has 16 amino acids. DNA for the CDR3: TGCGCCAGCACCCCCTGGGCCGGGTTAAACACCGGGGAGCTGTTTTTT. Amino acids: CASTPWAGLNTGELFF.

The chain uses TRBV29-1 and TRBJ1-4; D is undetermined. The ends were cut back, 6 bases at V and 4 bases at J, with 9 bases in the middle. CDR1 SQVTM and CDR2 ANQGSEA come from the germline V gene. The CDR3 runs to 12 residues. CDR3 region: CSVRPGNEKLFF. The CDR3 nucleotides are TGCAGCGTAAGACCTGGTAATGAAAAACTGTTTTTT. The full variable domain, its missing parts supplied by reference TRBV29-1 and TRBJ1-4, is SAVISQKPSRDICQRGTSLTIQCQVDSQVTMMFWYRQQPGQSLTLIATANQGSEATYESGFVIDKFPISRPNLTFSTLTVSNMSPEDSSIYLCSVRPGNEKLFFGSGTQLSVL.

The chain recombines TRBV12-3 or TRBV12-4 with TRBJ2-7; tentative D call: TRBD1 (5 bases). Trimming stripped 5 bases from V and 2 bases from J, with 19 bases between. This CDR3 has 16 amino acids. CDR3 region: CASSPNPAGRPYEQYF. The CDR3 DNA follows: TGTGCCAGCAGTCCCAATCCGGCAGGGCGTCCCTACGAGCAGTACTTC.

This clonotype was recorded a few times. This chain connects TRBV11-2 to TRBJ2-3; no reliable D call. The V gene's germline CDR1 is SGHAT and CDR2 FQNNGV. V shed 6 bases and J shed 6 bases, with 13 bases lying between them. The length of the CDR3 is 13 residues. The CDR3 reads CASRGLVRDTQYF. Here the CDR3 DNA reads TGTGCCAGCAGGGGCCTGGTCAGGGATACGCAGTATTTT.

This clonotype occurred a few times. The chain uses TRBV9 and TRBJ2-7; 10 bases line up with TRBD2. V shed 6 bases and J 5 bases; nucleotides not matched to a gene: 8. CDR1 and CDR2 from the germline V gene are SGDLS and YYNGEE. The CDR3 consists of 14 residues. Here the CDR3 reads CASNGGTSVHEQYF. DNA for the CDR3: TGTGCCAGCAATGGAGGGACTAGCGTCCACGAGCAGTACTTC.

This clonotype was seen a handful of times. This CDR3 is CASTRTTNEQFF. CDR3 DNA sequence: TGTGCCAGCACTCGGACGACCAATGAGCAGTTCTTC. V and J are TRBV12-3 or TRBV12-4 and TRBJ2-1; D unclear. V was cut by 7 bases and J by 6 bases, with 10 bases left in between. This CDR3 is built from 12 residues.